The next 14 T cell receptor beta chains were all read from a single sample in a study of blood T cell repertoires in COVID-19. Generated by immunoSEQ multiplex PCR, the TCRdb table keeps only in-frame clones and is missing some. The table has about 150,000 clones, roughly four fifths seen once. Sequenced sample: peripheral blood. The receptor set was obtained from a human donor with acute or convalescent COVID-19. The donor label of this sample is uncertain.

A few counts support this clone. This chain uses TRBV6-5 with TRBJ1-5; D possibly corresponds to TRBD1 (6 bases). Trimming left V 4 bases short and J 3 bases short, with 13 bases between. CDR1 is MNHEY, CDR2 SVGAGI, per germline. CDR3 length: 15 residues. The CDR3 DNA sequence: TGTGCCAGCAGTTTGGTACAGGGATACAATCAGCCCCAGCATTTT. This translates into CASSLVQGYNQPQHF.

The chain carries TRBV4-3 and TRBJ2-7; no reliable D call. Deletions cut 0 bases from V and 6 bases from J, with 12 bases between. Germline CDR1 LGHNA, CDR2 YSLEER. This CDR3 comprises 14 residues. In DNA form, the CDR3 reads TGCGCCAGCAGCCAAGATCTTACGAGTGTCGAGCAGTACTTC. Translating gives CASSQDLTSVEQYF.

V and J are TRBV30 and TRBJ1-5, with a possible D match to TRBD1 (5 bases). This CDR3 region has 14 residues. Germline lookup yields CDR1 GTSNPN and CDR2 SVGIG (reference sequence). Trimming cost V 4 bases and J 0 bases, with 10 bases left between them. The CDR3 region has the DNA TGTGCCTGGACAGGGCGATATAGCAATCAGCCCCAGCATTTT. This gives the protein CAWTGRYSNQPQHF.

The rearrangement joins TRBV19 to TRBJ1-5; 8 bases are shared with TRBD1. The CDR3 is made up of 17 amino acids. Trimming at V came to 6 bases and at J to 0 bases, leaving 10 bases not matched to a gene. Germline CDR1 reads LNHDA; CDR2 reads SQIVND (reference sequence). The CDR3 protein is CASRLGQVFSSNQPQHF. The CDR3 DNA sequence: TGTGCCAGTAGATTGGGACAGGTCTTCTCTAGCAATCAGCCCCAGCATTTT.

The chain recombines TRBV5-1 with TRBJ1-5, with D perhaps TRBD1 (5 bases). This CDR3 is built from 15 residues. V lost 3 bases and J 7 bases, leaving 17 bases between the germline ends. Germline CDR1 is SGHRS and CDR2 is YFSETQ. In DNA form, the CDR3 reads TGCGCCAGCAGCTCTAGTGGGGGGTTGGGGCAGCCCCAGCATTTT. This codes for CASSSSGGLGQPQHF.

This rearrangement joins TRBV2 to TRBJ2-7, with 7 bases matching TRBD1. V trimming: 4 bases; J trimming: 5 bases; junction bases outside the gene matches: 2. CDR1 and CDR2 from the germline V gene are SNHLY and FYNNEI. This CDR3 region has 12 residues. The CDR3 DNA sequence: TGTGCCAGCAGTGCTACAGGGGACGAGCAGTACTTC. Translating it yields CASSATGDEQYF.

This chain links TRBV19 with TRBJ1-6, with a weak D call TRBD1 (5 bases). V was cut by 3 bases and J by 7 bases, with 10 bases left in between. Germline CDR1 is LNHDA and CDR2 is SQIVND (reference sequence). There are 14 residues in the CDR3. CDR3 DNA sequence: TGTGCCAGTAGTATCCCAGGGTCCAATTCACCCCTCCACTTT. Residues: CASSIPGSNSPLHF.

The chain is built from TRBV25-1 and TRBJ1-5, with unresolved D. The CDR3 is 15 residues long. V was clipped by 3 bases and J by 2 bases, with 11 bases between them. CDR1 MGHDK and CDR2 SYGVNS come from the germline V gene. The CDR3 bases are TGTGCCAGCAGTGACCAGGACGGGGGCAATCAGCCCCAGCATTTT. This codes for CASSDQDGGNQPQHF.

This clone was seen a few times. The chain combines TRBV28 with TRBJ1-6; D is perhaps TRBD1 (6 bases). The CDR3 loop spans 16 amino acids. Germline lookup yields CDR1 MDHEN and CDR2 SYDVKM. Trimming removed 0 bases at V and 7 bases at J, with 13 bases between. The CDR3 DNA reads TGTGCCAGCAGTTTATGGGTCGGTCAGGGGAATTCACCCCTCCACTTT. Translated, it gives CASSLWVGQGNSPLHF.

The chain uses TRBV30 and TRBJ1-1; perhaps TRBD1 as D (6 bases). Germline CDR1 GTSNPN, CDR2 SVGIG (reference sequence). V was trimmed by 2 bases and J by 1 base, leaving 14 bases between them. The CDR3 covers 15 residues. CDR3 in DNA: TGTGCCTGGAGTCCCCCCAGGGGAACGAACACTGAAGCTTTCTTT. It yields the protein CAWSPPRGTNTEAFF.

The CDR3 spells CAWGTGSYNEQFF. CDR3 nucleotides: TGTGCCTGGGGGACAGGCTCCTACAATGAGCAGTTCTTC. The chain links TRBV30 to TRBJ2-1; 8 bases are shared with TRBD1. Germline CDR1 and CDR2: GTSNPN and SVGIG (reference sequence). This CDR3 region has 13 residues. With 5 bases clipped from V and 0 bases from J, the junction kept 0 bases outside the gene matches.

The rearrangement uses TRBV12-5 and TRBJ1-3; 7 nucleotides align to TRBD1. Trimming at V came to 6 bases and at J to 0 bases, leaving 11 bases not matched to a gene. CDR1 is LGHNT, CDR2 FRNRAP, per germline. The CDR3 consists of 17 residues. The CDR3, as DNA: TGTGCTAGTGGCGACCAGACAGGGTGGTTCTCTGGAAACACCATATATTTT. Protein product: CASGDQTGWFSGNTIYF.

The V call is TRBV19, the J call TRBJ1-5, with unresolved D. The germline CDR1 and CDR2 sequences are LNHDA and SQIVND (reference sequence). V was trimmed by 5 bases and J by 11 bases, leaving 19 bases between them. The CDR3 totals 14 residues. CDR3 DNA sequence: TGTGCCAGTAGTCCCAGGACCACGATGGAGGCCCAGCATTTT. Residues: CASSPRTTMEAQHF.

In this sample, this clone turned up a few times. The chain joins TRBV13 to TRBJ2-7; TRBD1 aligns across 8 bases. V lost 5 bases to trimming and J lost 4 bases; unmatched junction nucleotides: 10. The germline V gene has CDR1 PRHDT and CDR2 FYEKMQ (reference sequence). The CDR3 consists of 15 residues. CDR3 amino acids: CASSIAGTGPYEQYF. The CDR3 DNA follows: TGTGCCAGCAGCATCGCCGGGACAGGTCCTTACGAGCAGTACTTC. The full variable domain, its missing parts supplied by reference TRBV13 and TRBJ2-7, is AAGVIQSPRHLIKEKRETATLKCYPIPRHDTVYWYQQGPGQDPQFLISFYEKMQSDKGSIPDRFSAQQFSDYHSELNMSSLELGDSALYFCASSIAGTGPYEQYFGPGTRLTVT.